Below are 22 T cell receptor beta chains sequenced from a single sample in a study of radiotherapy plus CTLA-4 blockade in lung cancer. Sequencing was performed with immunoSEQ multiplex PCR; in TCRdb, only in-frame clones are kept and a portion is missing. The sample has about 66,000 clones; about four fifths are singletons. Source: peripheral blood, taken from a patient treated with radiotherapy plus ipilimumab. The receptors come from a human donor with non-small cell lung cancer who had a partial response to radiotherapy plus ipilimumab.

The chain uses TRBV5-4 and TRBJ2-3, with 13 positions matching TRBD2. The length of the CDR3 is 18 residues. CDR1 and CDR2 (germline): SGHNT, YYREEE (reference sequence). V lost 4 bases to trimming and J lost 0 bases; unmatched junction nucleotides: 8. Here the CDR3 DNA reads TGTGCCAGCAGCCCGGAACTAGCGGGAGGGCCTAGCACAGATACGCAGTATTTT. It encodes CASSPELAGGPSTDTQYF.

This rearrangement joins TRBV2 to TRBJ2-7, with TRBD1 matching 7 bases. CDR3 length equals 15 residues. Trimming took 5 bases from V and 6 from J; bases not matched to a gene: 13. Germline V CDR1 and CDR2: SNHLY, FYNNEI. CDR3 nucleotides: TGTGCCAGCAGTCTTACAGGGGAGAGGTCTGGCGAGCAGTACTTC. Its translation: CASSLTGERSGEQYF.

The genes are TRBV27 and TRBJ1-5; TRBD1 matches 8 bases. V gave up 7 bases and J gave up 4 bases; unmatched junction bases: 6. This CDR3 is built from 14 residues. Germline lookup yields CDR1 MNHEY and CDR2 SMNVEV (reference sequence). CDR3 sequence: CASIVGQANQPQHF. The CDR3, as DNA: TGTGCCAGCATTGTGGGACAGGCAAATCAGCCCCAGCATTTT.

The rearrangement joins TRBV5-4 to TRBJ2-1, with 10 bases fitting TRBD1. V was pared by 4 bases and J by 7 bases, with 2 bases of the junction left unmatched. CDR3 length: 13 amino acids. In germline, CDR1 is SGHNT, CDR2 YYREEE (reference sequence). CDR3 coding DNA: TGTGCCAGCAGCCGACAGGGGGCGAATGAGCAGTTCTTC. Translation gives CASSRQGANEQFF.

This chain connects TRBV5-1 to TRBJ2-3; 9 positions match TRBD2. Germline lookup yields CDR1 SGHRS and CDR2 YFSETQ. The CDR3 totals 14 residues. With 4 bases clipped from V and 4 bases from J, the junction kept 4 bases outside the gene matches. CDR3 sequence (DNA): TGCGCCAGCAGCGGCGGGAGGGCCTCAGATACGCAGTATTTT. Its translation: CASSGGRASDTQYF.

CDR3 in DNA: TGTGCCAGCAGTCTACAGGGGAAGAACACTGAAGCTTTCTTT. Amino acids: CASSLQGKNTEAFF. The chain joins TRBV2 to TRBJ1-1, with 7 nucleotides matching TRBD1. The V segment lost 5 bases and the J segment 1 base; nucleotides outside the gene matches: 4. Germline V CDR1 and CDR2: SNHLY, FYNNEI. This CDR3 comprises 14 residues.

The chain couples TRBV5-5 to TRBJ1-2; the match to TRBD1 covers 10 bases. In germline, CDR1 is SGHKS, CDR2 YYEKEE (reference sequence). The CDR3 totals 17 residues. V shed 3 bases, J shed 7 bases, and the junction held 15 bases outside the gene matches. CDR3 coding DNA: TGTGCCAGCAGCTCAAGCTCACTGACAGGGGGCCCGGGTGGCTACACCTTC. It is translated as CASSSSSLTGGPGGYTF.

The rearrangement links TRBV5-4 to TRBJ1-4; D gene uncertain. The CDR3 has 13 amino acids. The germline gives CDR1 SGHNT, CDR2 YYREEE (reference sequence). V lost 4 bases, J lost 5 bases, and 9 bases lay in between. CDR3 nucleotides: TGTGCCAGCAGCCCCGCGTCGAATGAAAAACTGTTTTTT. Its protein product is CASSPASNEKLFF.

The chain recombines TRBV27 with TRBJ2-1, with D unresolved. CDR1 is MNHEY, CDR2 SMNVEV, per germline (reference sequence). Trimming shortened V by 2 bases and J by 10 bases, and 15 bases separated the two germline ends. CDR3 length: 14 amino acids. The CDR3 loop is CASSLVAGLWEQFF. CDR3 bases: TGTGCCAGCAGTTTAGTTGCAGGTTTATGGGAGCAGTTCTTC.

This chain connects TRBV5-4 to TRBJ2-7, with 8 bases aligning to TRBD2. This CDR3 has 15 residues. Germline CDR1 and CDR2: SGHNT and YYREEE (reference sequence). Trimming took 1 base from V and 4 from J; bases not matched to a gene: 7. The chain's CDR3 is CASSLTSGPGYEQYF. The CDR3 bases are TGTGCCAGCAGCTTGACTAGCGGCCCTGGATACGAGCAGTACTTC.

This clone was counted a single time. The rearrangement joins TRBV6-6 to TRBJ1-3; D might be TRBD1 (5 bases). The CDR3 extends over 15 amino acids. With 2 bases removed from V and 0 bases from J, the gap between germline ends came to 8 bases. Per germline, CDR1 MNHNY and CDR2 SVGAGI (reference sequence). The CDR3 region has the DNA TGTGCCAGCAGTTACCTGGACACCTCTGGAAACACCATATATTTT. Protein product: CASSYLDTSGNTIYF.

The chain joins TRBV18 to TRBJ2-6; 8 nucleotides line up with TRBD1. The CDR3 is made up of 17 amino acids. Germline CDR1 is KGHSH and CDR2 is LQKENI. The ends lost 3 bases at V and 0 bases at J; junction bases unmatched: 4. CDR3 residues: CASSPITGGSGANVLTF. CDR3 DNA: TGTGCCAGCTCACCGATCACAGGGGGCTCTGGGGCCAACGTCCTGACTTTC.

The J gene is TRBJ2-5, the V gene TRBV19; TRBD2 aligns across 9 bases. CDR1 is LNHDA and CDR2 is SQIVND in the germline V gene (reference sequence). The CDR3 runs 13 residues. The V segment lost 3 bases and the J segment 5 bases; nucleotides outside the gene matches: 1. For the CDR3, the DNA is TGTGCCAGTAGTATGCGGGGGGGGGAGACCCAGTACTTC. It codes for CASSMRGGETQYF.

The chain employs TRBV9 and TRBJ2-2; possibly TRBD2 for D (6 bases). The CDR3 consists of 16 residues. The germline V gene encodes CDR1 SGDLS and CDR2 YYNGEE. V lost 0 bases and J lost 2, with 11 bases in between. The CDR3 nucleotides are TGTGCCAGCAGCGTAGGGGTTAGCGGAAACACCGGGGAGCTGTTTTTT. Translating gives CASSVGVSGNTGELFF.

The gene calls are TRBV2 and TRBJ1-2; the match to TRBD1 covers 7 bases. Germline assignment: CDR1 SNHLY and CDR2 FYNNEI. V lost 5 bases to trimming and J lost 8 bases; unmatched junction nucleotides: 5. The CDR3 extends over 12 amino acids. The CDR3 nucleotides are TGTGCCAGCAGTCCACAGGGGAGAGGCTACACCTTC. It codes for CASSPQGRGYTF.

This clone has more than one count but fewer than ten. The genes are TRBV29-1 and TRBJ2-5, with TRBD1 as a possible D gene (6 bases). This CDR3 spans 13 amino acids. V lost 4 bases and J lost 5, with 14 bases in between. The germline gives CDR1 SQVTM, CDR2 ANQGSEA. This CDR3 reads CSVGSGRGETQYF. Written as DNA, the CDR3 is TGCAGCGTTGGATCAGGAAGGGGGGAGACCCAGTACTTC.

This rearrangement joins TRBV5-1 to TRBJ2-3; 11 nucleotides align to TRBD2. There are 15 residues in the CDR3. Trimming removed 4 bases from V and 4 bases from J; junction bases left unmatched: 5. Looked up from germline, CDR1 is SGHRS and CDR2 is YFSETQ. CDR3 DNA sequence: TGCGCCAGCAGCCCGGGACTAGCGGACGCAGATACGCAGTATTTT. Its protein is CASSPGLADADTQYF. Complete variable domain (other parts from reference TRBV5-1 and TRBJ2-3): KAGVTQTPRYLIKTRGQQVTLSCSPISGHRSVSWYQQTPGQGLQFLFEYFSETQRNKGNFPGRFSGRQFSNSRSEMNVSTLELGDSALYLCASSPGLADADTQYFGPGTRLTVL.

J is TRBJ2-6 and V is TRBV9; D is possibly TRBD1 (6 bases). Germline V lookup: CDR1 SGDLS, CDR2 YYNGEE. V lost 3 bases to trimming and J lost 1 base, with 8 bases between them. The CDR3 loop spans 15 amino acids. The CDR3 loop is CASSATGSGANVLTF. The CDR3 DNA follows: TGTGCCAGCAGCGCCACAGGGTCTGGGGCCAACGTCCTGACTTTC.

The rearrangement uses TRBV11-2 and TRBJ2-3, with a tentative D call TRBD1 (6 bases). The CDR3 runs 15 residues. Germline assignment: CDR1 SGHAT and CDR2 FQNNGV. The V gene lost 5 bases and the J gene lost 4 bases, with 16 bases spanning the gap. The chain's CDR3 is CASSPDQGRADTQYF. CDR3 sequence (DNA): TGTGCCAGCAGCCCAGATCAGGGGCGGGCAGATACGCAGTATTTT.

The rearrangement uses TRBV11-2 and TRBJ2-5; 8 bases line up with TRBD2. The CDR3 has 14 residues. Germline CDR1 SGHAT, CDR2 FQNNGV. Trimming took 6 bases from V and 5 from J; bases not matched to a gene: 8. The CDR3 coding sequence is TGTGCCAGCAGGGGACGGCGGGAGGCGGAGACCCAGTACTTC. The encoded protein is CASRGRREAETQYF.

This clone was recorded a few times. This chain connects TRBV30 to TRBJ2-3; 8 bases match TRBD1. Losses at the gene ends were 0 bases for V and 10 bases for J; bases not matched to a gene: 3. CDR3 length: 12 amino acids. Germline V CDR1 and CDR2: GTSNPN, SVGIG (reference sequence). The CDR3 is CAWSVHRGSQYF. CDR3 nucleotide sequence: TGTGCCTGGAGTGTACACAGGGGGTCGCAGTATTTT. Combining the CDR3 with reference TRBV30 and TRBJ2-3 gives the whole variable domain SQTIHQWPATLVQPVGSPLSLECTVEGTSNPNLYWYRQAAGRGLQLLFYSVGIGQISSEVPQNLSASRPQDRQFILSSKKLLLSDSGFYLCAWSVHRGSQYFGPGTRLTVL.

This clone has only one observation. The genes are TRBV6-6 and TRBJ2-3; no clear D. Per germline, CDR1 MNHNY and CDR2 SVGAGI (reference sequence). Trimming took 0 bases from V and 4 from J, leaving 14 bases between them. The CDR3 length is 16 residues. The CDR3 is CASSYSRSIVADTQYF. DNA of the CDR3: TGTGCCAGCAGTTACTCCCGGTCGATCGTCGCAGATACGCAGTATTTT.